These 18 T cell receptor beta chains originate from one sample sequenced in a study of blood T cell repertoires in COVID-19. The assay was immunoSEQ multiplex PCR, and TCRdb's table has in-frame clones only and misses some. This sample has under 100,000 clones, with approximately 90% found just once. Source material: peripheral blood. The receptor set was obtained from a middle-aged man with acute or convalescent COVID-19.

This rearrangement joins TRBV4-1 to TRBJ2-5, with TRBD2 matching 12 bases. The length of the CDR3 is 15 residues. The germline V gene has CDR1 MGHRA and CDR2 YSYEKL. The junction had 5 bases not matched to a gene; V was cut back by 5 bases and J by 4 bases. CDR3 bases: TGCGCCAGCAGCGGACTAGCGGGGAAGCGAGAGACCCAGTACTTC. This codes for CASSGLAGKRETQYF.

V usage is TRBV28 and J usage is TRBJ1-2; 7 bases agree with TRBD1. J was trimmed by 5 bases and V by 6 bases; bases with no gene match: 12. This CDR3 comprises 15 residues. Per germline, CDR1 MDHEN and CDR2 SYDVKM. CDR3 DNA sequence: TGTGCCAGCAGGGGCGAAAGACAGGGAAGGTATGGCTACACCTTC. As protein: CASRGERQGRYGYTF.

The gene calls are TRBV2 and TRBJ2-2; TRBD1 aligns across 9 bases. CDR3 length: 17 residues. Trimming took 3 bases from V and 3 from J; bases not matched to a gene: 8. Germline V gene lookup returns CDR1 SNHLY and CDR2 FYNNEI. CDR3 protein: CASSEGARTGDTGELFF. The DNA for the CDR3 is TGTGCCAGCAGTGAGGGGGCGAGGACAGGGGACACCGGGGAGCTGTTTTTT. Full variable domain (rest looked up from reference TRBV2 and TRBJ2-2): EPEVTQTPSHQVTQMGQEVILRCVPISNHLYFYWYRQILGQKVEFLVSFYNNEISEKSEIFDDQFSVERPDGSNFTLKIRSTKLEDSAMYFCASSEGARTGDTGELFFGEGSRLTVL.

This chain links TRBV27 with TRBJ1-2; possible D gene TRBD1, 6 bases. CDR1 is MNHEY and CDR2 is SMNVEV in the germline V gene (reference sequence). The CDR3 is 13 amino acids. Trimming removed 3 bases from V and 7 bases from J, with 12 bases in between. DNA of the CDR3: TGTGCCAGCAGTTTCAACAGGGCGGCTGGCTACACCTTC. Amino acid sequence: CASSFNRAAGYTF.

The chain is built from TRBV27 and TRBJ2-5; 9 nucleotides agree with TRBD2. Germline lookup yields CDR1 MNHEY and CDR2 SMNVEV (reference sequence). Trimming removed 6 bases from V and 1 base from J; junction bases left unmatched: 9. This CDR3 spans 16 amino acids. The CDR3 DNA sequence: TGTGCCAGCAGGGGGCGGGTAGCGGGGGCCCAAGAGACCCAGTACTTC. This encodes CASRGRVAGAQETQYF.

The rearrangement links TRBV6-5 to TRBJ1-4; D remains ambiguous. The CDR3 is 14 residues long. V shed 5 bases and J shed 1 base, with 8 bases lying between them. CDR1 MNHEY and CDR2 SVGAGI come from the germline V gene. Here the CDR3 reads CASSKRRTNEKLFF. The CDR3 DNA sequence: TGTGCCAGCAGTAAGCGGCGAACTAATGAAAAACTGTTTTTT.

CDR3 in DNA: TGTGCCATCAGTGAGCCTGGGACAGCTAACACCGGGGAGCTGTTTTTT. Translated, it gives CAISEPGTANTGELFF. This rearrangement joins TRBV10-3 to TRBJ2-2; 7 nucleotides line up with TRBD1. Germline V gene data show CDR1 as ENHRY and CDR2 as SYGVKD. This CDR3 contains 16 residues. V shed 2 bases, J shed 2 bases, and the junction held 5 bases outside the gene matches.

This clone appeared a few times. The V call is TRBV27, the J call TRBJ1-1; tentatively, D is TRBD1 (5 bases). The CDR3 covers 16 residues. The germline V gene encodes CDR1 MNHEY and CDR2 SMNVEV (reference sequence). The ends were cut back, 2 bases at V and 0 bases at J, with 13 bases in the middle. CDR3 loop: CASSLKAGMVNTEAFF. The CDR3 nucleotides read TGTGCCAGCAGTTTAAAAGCAGGGATGGTGAACACTGAAGCTTTCTTT.

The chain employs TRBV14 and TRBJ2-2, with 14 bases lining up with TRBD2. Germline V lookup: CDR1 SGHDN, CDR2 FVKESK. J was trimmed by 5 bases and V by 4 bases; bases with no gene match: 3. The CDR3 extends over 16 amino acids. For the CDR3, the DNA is TGTGCCAGCAGCCGGGGACTAGCGGGGGCGACCGGGGAGCTGTTTTTT. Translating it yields CASSRGLAGATGELFF.

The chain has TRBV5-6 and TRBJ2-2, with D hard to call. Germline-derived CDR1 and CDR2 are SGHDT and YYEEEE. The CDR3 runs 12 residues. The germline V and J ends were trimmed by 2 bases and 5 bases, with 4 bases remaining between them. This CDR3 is CASSFGTGELFF. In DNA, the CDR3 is TGTGCCAGCAGCTTCGGTACCGGGGAGCTGTTTTTT.

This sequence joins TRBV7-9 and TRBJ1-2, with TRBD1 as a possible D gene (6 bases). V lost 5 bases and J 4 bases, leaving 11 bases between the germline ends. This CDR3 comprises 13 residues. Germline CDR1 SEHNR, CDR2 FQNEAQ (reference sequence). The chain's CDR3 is CASSPQGSYGYTF. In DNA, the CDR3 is TGTGCCAGCAGCCCACAGGGAAGCTATGGCTACACCTTC.

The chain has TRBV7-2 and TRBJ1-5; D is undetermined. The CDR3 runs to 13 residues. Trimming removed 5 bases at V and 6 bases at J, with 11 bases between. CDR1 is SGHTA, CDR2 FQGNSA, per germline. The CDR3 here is CASSILSSQPQHF. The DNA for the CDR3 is TGTGCCAGCAGCATACTCTCGAGTCAGCCCCAGCATTTT. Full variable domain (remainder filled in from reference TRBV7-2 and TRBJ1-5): GAGVSQSPSNKVTEKGKDVELRCDPISGHTALYWYRQSLGQGLEFLIYFQGNSAPDKSGLPSDRFSAERTGGSVSTLTIQRTQQEDSAVYLCASSILSSQPQHFGDGTRLSIL.

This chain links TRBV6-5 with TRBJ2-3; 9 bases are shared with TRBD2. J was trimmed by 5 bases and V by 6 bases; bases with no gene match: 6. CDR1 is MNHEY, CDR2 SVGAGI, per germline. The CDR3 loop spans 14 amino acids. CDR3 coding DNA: TGTGCCAGCAGACTAGCGGGCCCAGGAGATACGCAGTATTTT. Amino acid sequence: CASRLAGPGDTQYF.

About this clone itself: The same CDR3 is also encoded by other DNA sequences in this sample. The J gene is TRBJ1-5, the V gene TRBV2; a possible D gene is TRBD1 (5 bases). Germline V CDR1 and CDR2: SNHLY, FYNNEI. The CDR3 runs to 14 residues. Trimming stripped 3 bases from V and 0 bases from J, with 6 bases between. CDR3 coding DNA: TGTGCCAGCAGTGACAGGGTTAGCAATCAGCCCCAGCATTTT. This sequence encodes CASSDRVSNQPQHF.

The CDR3 protein is CASTGTRGTDTQYF. The CDR3 DNA sequence: TGTGCCAGTACTGGGACTCGTGGCACAGATACGCAGTATTTT. The V gene is TRBV19, the J gene TRBJ2-3; maybe TRBD2 (6 bases). V was trimmed by 7 bases and J by 1 base, leaving 12 bases between them. Germline V gene data show CDR1 as LNHDA and CDR2 as SQIVND (reference sequence). The CDR3 spans 14 residues.

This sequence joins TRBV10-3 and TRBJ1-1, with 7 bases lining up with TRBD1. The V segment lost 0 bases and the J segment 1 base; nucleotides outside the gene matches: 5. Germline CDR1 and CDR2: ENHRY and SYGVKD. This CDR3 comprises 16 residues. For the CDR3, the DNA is TGTGCCATCAGTGAGTCCCCGGGACAGTCGAACACTGAAGCTTTCTTT. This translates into CAISESPGQSNTEAFF.

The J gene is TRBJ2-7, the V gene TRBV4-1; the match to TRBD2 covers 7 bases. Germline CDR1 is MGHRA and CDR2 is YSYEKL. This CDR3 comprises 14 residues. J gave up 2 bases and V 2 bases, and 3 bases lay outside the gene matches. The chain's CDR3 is CASSQTSATYEQYF. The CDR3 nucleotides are TGCGCCAGCAGCCAAACTAGCGCAACCTACGAGCAGTACTTC.

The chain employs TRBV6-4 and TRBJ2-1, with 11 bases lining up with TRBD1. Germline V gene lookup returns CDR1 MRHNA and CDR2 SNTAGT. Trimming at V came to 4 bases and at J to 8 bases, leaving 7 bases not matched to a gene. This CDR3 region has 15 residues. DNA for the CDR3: TGTGCCAGCAGTGGTAATGGACAGGGGGCCGATGAGCAGTTCTTC. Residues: CASSGNGQGADEQFF.